The source of this TCR beta chain is a study of metastatic and nonmetastatic thyroid tumors. Study information: Across peripheral blood and tumor or nodule tissue samples taken from malignant and benign thyroid patients, the repertoires were compared with one another. The study, taken as a whole, reports: In blood and tumor, TCR beta diversity was reportedly significantly higher in malignant thyroid tumors than in benign nodules.

In the original processing: Clinicopathological groups differed in CDR3, with these differences serving to build a distant-metastasis classifier for papillary thyroid cancer. TCRdb re-processed the PCR reads through MiXCR. The V and J calls and clone size come from TCRdb's table, not from the authors' own analysis. The sample lists over 15,000 clones, approximately 30% occurring once. The V end was cut by 5 bases, the J end by 6 bases, with 16 bases between. This CDR3 has 14 amino acids. CDR1 SGHNT and CDR2 YENEEA come from the germline V gene. Patients had received no treatment of any kind before thyroid surgery. Comments on this clone: The antigen is undetermined.

The chain is built from TRBV11-3 and TRBJ1-2; D may be TRBD1 (5 bases). Sequencing input: adjacent normal tissue. The clonotype was recovered from a female donor with papillary thyroid cancer or a benign thyroid nodule (not recorded which). Some clones in this sample may be carry-over from other donors' samples. The CDR3 spells CASSDPGARDGYTF. The CDR3 DNA is TGTGCCAGCAGCGACCCCGGGGCGCGTGATGGCTACACCTTC.